The clone carrying this T cell receptor (beta chain) was counted only a few times. Original data processing: Amplification of reference gene primers provided the estimated nucleated cell counts. TCRdb keeps only in-frame clones here, not all; method: immunoSEQ multiplex PCR. The DNA was the basis for D and trimming; V, J and clone size are from that table. The sample consists of approximately 90,000 clones, roughly 88% of them appearing once. This sample is drawn from a study of blood T cell repertoires in COVID-19. Overall study: Sites across the United States, Italy and Spain contributed samples from acute and convalescent COVID-19. PBMCs, B-cell-depleted T cells, or T cells were the source of the cDNA or gDNA that made up the material.

CDR1 and CDR2 from the germline V gene are SGHRS and YFSETQ. Germline trimming cut 3 bases from V and 3 bases from J; bases unmatched to any gene: 5. The CDR3 runs to 16 residues. The clonotype comes from a man aged 55 to 70 with acute or convalescent COVID-19. The gene calls are TRBV5-1 and TRBJ2-1; 11 bases line up with TRBD2. Sequenced: peripheral blood. The CDR3 nucleotides are TGCGCCAGCAGCTCGACAGGGACTAGCGGCTACAATGAGCAGTTCTTC. This gives the protein CASSSTGTSGYNEQFF.